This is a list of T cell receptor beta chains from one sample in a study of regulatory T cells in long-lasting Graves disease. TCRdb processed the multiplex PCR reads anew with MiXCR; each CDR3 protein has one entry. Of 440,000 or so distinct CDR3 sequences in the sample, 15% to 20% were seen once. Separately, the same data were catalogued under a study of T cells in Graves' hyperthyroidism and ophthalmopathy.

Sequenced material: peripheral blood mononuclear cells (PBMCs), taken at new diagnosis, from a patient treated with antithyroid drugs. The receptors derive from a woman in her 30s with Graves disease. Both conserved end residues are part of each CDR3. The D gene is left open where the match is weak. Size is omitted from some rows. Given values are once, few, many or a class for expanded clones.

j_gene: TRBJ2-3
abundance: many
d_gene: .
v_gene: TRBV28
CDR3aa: CASSFPSGLVTDTQYF
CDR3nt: TGTGCCAGCAGTTTCCCCTCCGGGTTGGTCACAGATACGCAGTATTTT

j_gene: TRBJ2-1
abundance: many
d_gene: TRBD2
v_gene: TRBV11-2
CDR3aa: CASSFLKTSGSIYEQFF
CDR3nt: TGTGCCAGCAGCTTCCTGAAGACTAGCGGGAGTATTTATGAGCAGTTCTTC

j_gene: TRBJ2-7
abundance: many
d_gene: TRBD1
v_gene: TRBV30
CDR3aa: CACTRDSQLTYEQYF
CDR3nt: TGTGCCTGTACCCGGGACAGCCAGTTGACCTACGAGCAGTACTTC

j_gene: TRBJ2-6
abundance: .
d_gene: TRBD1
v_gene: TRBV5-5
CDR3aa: CASSLQGASSGANVLTF
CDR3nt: TGTGCCAGCAGCTTGCAGGGGGCCTCCTCTGGGGCCAACGTCCTGACTTTC

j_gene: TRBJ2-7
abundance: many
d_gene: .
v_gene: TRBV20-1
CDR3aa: CSARGAGLSYEQYF
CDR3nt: TGCAGTGCTAGGGGTGCGGGCCTTTCCTACGAGCAGTACTTC

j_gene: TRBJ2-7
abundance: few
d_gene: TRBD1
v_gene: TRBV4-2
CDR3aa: CASSQEWGQGTYEQYF
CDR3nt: TGTGCCAGCAGCCAAGAGTGGGGACAGGGTACCTACGAGCAGTACTTC

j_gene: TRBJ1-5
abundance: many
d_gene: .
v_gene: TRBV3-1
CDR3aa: CASSQGGQPQHF
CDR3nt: TGTGCCAGCAGTCAGGGTGGACAGCCCCAGCATTTT

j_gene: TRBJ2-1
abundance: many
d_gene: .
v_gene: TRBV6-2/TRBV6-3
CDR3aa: CASRRAPVLRNEQFF
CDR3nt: TGTGCCAGCAGGAGGGCCCCCGTCCTGAGGAATGAGCAGTTCTTC

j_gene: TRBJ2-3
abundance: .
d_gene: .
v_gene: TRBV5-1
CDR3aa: CASSSIGEQQDTQYF
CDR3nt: TGCGCCAGCAGCTCGATTGGGGAGCAACAAGATACGCAGTATTTT

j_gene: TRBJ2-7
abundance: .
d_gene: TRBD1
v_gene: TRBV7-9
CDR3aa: CASSRNRDRVYEQYF
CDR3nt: TGTGCCAGCAGCAGGAACCGGGACAGGGTCTACGAGCAGTACTTC

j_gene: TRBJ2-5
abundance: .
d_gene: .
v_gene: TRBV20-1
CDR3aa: CSAWPGFGQETQYF
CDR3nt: TGCAGTGCCTGGCCAGGTTTCGGGCAAGAGACCCAGTACTTC

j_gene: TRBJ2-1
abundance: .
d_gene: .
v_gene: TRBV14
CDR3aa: CASRRAGALEQFF
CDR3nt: TGTGCCAGCAGGCGGGCTGGGGCTCTGGAGCAGTTCTTC

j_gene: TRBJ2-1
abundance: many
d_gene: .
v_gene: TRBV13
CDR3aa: CASKGRGSYNEQFF
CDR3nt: TGTGCCAGCAAGGGCAGGGGATCCTACAATGAGCAGTTCTTC

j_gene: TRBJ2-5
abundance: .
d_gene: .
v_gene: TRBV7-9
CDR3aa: CASNHPGVVDEQYF
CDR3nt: TGTGCCAGCAACCATCCGGGCGTCGTGGATGAGCAGTACTTC

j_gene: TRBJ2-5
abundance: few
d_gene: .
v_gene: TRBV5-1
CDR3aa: CASSLSAGETQYF
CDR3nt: TGCGCCAGCAGCTTGTCCGCGGGAGAGACCCAGTACTTC

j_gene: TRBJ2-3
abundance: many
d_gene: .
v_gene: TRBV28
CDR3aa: CASSSRGTDTQYF
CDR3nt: TGTGCCAGCAGCTCCCGGGGCACAGATACGCAGTATTTT

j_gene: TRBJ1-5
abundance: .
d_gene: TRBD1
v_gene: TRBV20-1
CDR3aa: CSASPPGQANQPQHF
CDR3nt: TGCAGTGCTAGCCCCCCGGGACAGGCCAATCAGCCCCAGCATTTT

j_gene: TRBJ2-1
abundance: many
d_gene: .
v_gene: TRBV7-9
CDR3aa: CASSFANEQFF
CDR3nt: TGTGCCAGCAGCTTCGCCAATGAGCAGTTCTTC

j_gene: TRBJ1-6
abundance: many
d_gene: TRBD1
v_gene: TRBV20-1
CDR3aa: CSARDQRDRGPSHSSYNSPLHF
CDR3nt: TGCAGTGCTAGAGATCAACGGGACAGGGGCCCTAGTCACAGCTCCTATAATTCACCCCTCCACTTT

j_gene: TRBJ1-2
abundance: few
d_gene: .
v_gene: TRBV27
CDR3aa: CASSLSNGGTGGYTF
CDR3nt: TGTGCCAGCAGTTTATCGAACGGGGGGACGGGTGGCTACACCTTC

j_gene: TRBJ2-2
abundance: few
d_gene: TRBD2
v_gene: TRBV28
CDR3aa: CASSFALTLAGGAGELFF
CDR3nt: TGTGCCAGCAGTTTCGCTTTAACCCTAGCGGGAGGGGCCGGGGAGCTGTTTTTT

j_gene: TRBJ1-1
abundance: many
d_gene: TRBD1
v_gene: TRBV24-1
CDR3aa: CATSDPGQGGGTEAFF
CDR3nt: TGTGCCACCAGTGATCCAGGACAGGGAGGGGGAACTGAAGCTTTCTTT

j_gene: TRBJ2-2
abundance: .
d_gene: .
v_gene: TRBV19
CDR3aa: CASSGPGTANTGELFF
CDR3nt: TGTGCCAGTAGTGGGCCCGGGACGGCGAACACCGGGGAGCTGTTTTTT

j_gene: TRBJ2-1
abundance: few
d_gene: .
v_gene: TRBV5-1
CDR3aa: CASSLRTDYNEQFF
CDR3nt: TGCGCCAGCAGCTTAAGAACGGACTACAATGAGCAGTTCTTC

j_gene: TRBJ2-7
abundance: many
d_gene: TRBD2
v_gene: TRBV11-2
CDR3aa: CASSRLAGGSYEQYF
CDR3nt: TGTGCCAGCAGCAGACTAGCGGGAGGCTCCTACGAGCAGTACTTC

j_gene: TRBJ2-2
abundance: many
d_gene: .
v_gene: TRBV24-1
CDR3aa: CATSHNGMNTGELFF
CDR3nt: TGTGCCACCAGTCATAATGGGATGAACACCGGGGAGCTGTTTTTT

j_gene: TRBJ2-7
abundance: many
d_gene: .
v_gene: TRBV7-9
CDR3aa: CASSYTSTPEQYF
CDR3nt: TGTGCCAGCAGCTATACGTCAACCCCCGAGCAGTACTTC

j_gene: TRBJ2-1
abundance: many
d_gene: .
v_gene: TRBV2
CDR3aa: CASSPTERKQFF
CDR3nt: TGTGCTAGCAGTCCGACCGAGAGAAAGCAGTTCTTC

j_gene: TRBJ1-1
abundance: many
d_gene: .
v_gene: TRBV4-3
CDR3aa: CASSQGTLMNTEAFF
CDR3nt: TGCGCCAGCAGCCAAGGCACCCTCATGAACACTGAAGCTTTCTTT

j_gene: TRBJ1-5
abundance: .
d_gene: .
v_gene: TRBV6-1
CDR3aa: CASRRDSDQPQHF
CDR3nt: TGTGCCAGCAGACGCGACTCGGATCAGCCCCAGCATTTT

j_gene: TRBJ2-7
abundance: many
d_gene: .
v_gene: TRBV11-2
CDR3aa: CASSHHRGQKPYEQYF
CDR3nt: TGTGCCAGCAGCCACCACCGTGGCCAGAAGCCCTACGAGCAGTACTTC

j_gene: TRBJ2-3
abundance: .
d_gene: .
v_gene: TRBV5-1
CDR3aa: CASSLSSTSTDTQYF
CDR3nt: TGCGCCAGCAGCCTCAGCAGCACTAGCACAGATACGCAGTATTTT

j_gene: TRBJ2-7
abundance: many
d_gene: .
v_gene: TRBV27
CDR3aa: CASSRRGQVYEQYF
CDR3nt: TGTGCCAGCAGTCGACGAGGCCAGGTATACGAGCAGTACTTC

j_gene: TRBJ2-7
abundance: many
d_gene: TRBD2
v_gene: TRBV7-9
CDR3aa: CASSLTGGGTYEQYF
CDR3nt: TGTGCCAGCAGCTTAACGGGCGGGGGAACCTACGAGCAGTACTTC

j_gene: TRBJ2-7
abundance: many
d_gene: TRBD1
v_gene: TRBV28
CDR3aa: CASSLPQGVDEQYF
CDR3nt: TGTGCCAGCAGTTTGCCGCAGGGGGTCGACGAGCAGTACTTC

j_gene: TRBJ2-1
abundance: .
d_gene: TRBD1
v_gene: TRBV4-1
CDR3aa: CASSLGTGGGDEQFF
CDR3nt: TGCGCCAGCAGCCTCGGGACAGGGGGAGGTGATGAGCAGTTCTTC

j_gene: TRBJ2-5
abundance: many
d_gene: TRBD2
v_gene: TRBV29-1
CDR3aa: CSVGEKREERQWQETQYF
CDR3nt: TGCAGCGTTGGAGAAAAGCGGGAGGAGCGCCAATGGCAAGAGACCCAGTACTTC

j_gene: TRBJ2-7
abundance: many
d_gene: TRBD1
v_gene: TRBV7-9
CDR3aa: CASNPGQGTYEQYF
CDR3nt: TGTGCCAGCAACCCGGGACAGGGTACCTACGAGCAGTACTTC

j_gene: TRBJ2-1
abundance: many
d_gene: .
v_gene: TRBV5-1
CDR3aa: CASSLGGKSYNEQFF
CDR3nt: TGCGCCAGCAGCTTGGGGGGGAAATCCTACAATGAGCAGTTCTTC

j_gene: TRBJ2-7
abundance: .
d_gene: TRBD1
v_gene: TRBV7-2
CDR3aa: CAGSTRTGAYEQYF
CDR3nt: TGTGCCGGCAGCACTCGGACAGGGGCCTACGAGCAGTACTTC

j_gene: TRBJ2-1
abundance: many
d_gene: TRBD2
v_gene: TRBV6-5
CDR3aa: CASSYFGLADTYNEQFF
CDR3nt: TGTGCCAGCAGTTACTTCGGACTAGCGGATACCTACAATGAGCAGTTCTTC